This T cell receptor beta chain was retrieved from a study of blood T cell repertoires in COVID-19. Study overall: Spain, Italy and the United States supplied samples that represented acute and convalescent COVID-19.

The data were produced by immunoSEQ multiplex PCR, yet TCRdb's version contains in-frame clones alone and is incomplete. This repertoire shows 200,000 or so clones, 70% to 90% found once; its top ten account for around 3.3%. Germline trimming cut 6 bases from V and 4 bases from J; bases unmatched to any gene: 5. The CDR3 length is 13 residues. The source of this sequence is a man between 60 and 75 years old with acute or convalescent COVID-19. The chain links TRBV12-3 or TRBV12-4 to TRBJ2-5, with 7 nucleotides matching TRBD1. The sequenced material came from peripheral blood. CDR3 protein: CASRRQGAETQYF. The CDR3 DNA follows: TGTGCCAGCAGGCGACAGGGTGCAGAGACCCAGTACTTC.